The rows below give T cell receptor beta chains drawn from one sample of a study of beta chain features in type 1 diabetes. TCRdb's table, derived via immunoSEQ multiplex PCR, lists solely in-frame clones and lacks some. This table holds 300,000 to 350,000 clones, 7.5% to 9% found once. Sequenced sample: central memory CD4+ T cells from blood. The receptors stem from a woman aged 18-29 years in good health. Each CDR3 is given with its conserved first and last residue. Each record gives: V gene, D gene, J gene, CDR3 length, clone size, CDR3 protein, CDR3 DNA. A D gene is named only where the DNA matches it firmly. Some rows mark clone size as missing; the rest say once, few, many or name a class of expanded clone.

>TRBV5-1|TRBD2|TRBJ2-2|17|few
CASSLEGTSGRTGELFF
TGCGCCAGCAGCTTGGAGGGGACTAGCGGGAGAACCGGGGAGCTGTTTTTT
>TRBV28|NA|TRBJ1-2|14|NA
CASSFGGARYGYTF
TGTGCCAGCAGTTTCGGAGGAGCACGCTATGGCTACACCTTC
>TRBV10-3|TRBD2|TRBJ2-5|13|many
CAISGTSEETQYF
TGTGCCATCAGTGGGACTAGCGAAGAGACCCAGTACTTC
>TRBV25-1|NA|TRBJ2-5|13|NA
CASGGQPVETQYF
TGTGCCAGCGGAGGACAGCCCGTAGAGACCCAGTACTTC
>TRBV28|NA|TRBJ2-1|12|NA
CASSSDYRRGFF
TGTGCCAGCAGTTCGGACTACCGACGAGGGTTCTTC
>TRBV5-1|TRBD1|TRBJ2-6|16|NA
CASSSQQGAGANVLTF
TGCGCCAGCAGCTCTCAACAGGGGGCTGGGGCCAACGTCCTGACTTTC
>TRBV13|NA|TRBJ2-1|14|many
CASNLRVSYNEQFF
TGTGCCAGCAACCTTCGCGTCTCCTACAATGAGCAGTTCTTC
>TRBV28|NA|TRBJ2-7|13|few
CASSLQGTYEQYF
TGTGCCAGCAGTTTACAGGGAACCTACGAGCAGTACTTC
>TRBV10-3|NA|TRBJ2-3|14|few
CATRSQATLDTQYF
TGTGCCACCCGATCCCAGGCAACCCTCGATACGCAGTATTTT
>TRBV18|TRBD1|TRBJ2-7|16|many
CASSPRQGRGSYEQYF
TGTGCCAGCTCACCACGACAGGGAAGGGGCTCCTACGAGCAGTACTTC
>TRBV6-6|TRBD2|TRBJ2-1|14|NA
CASIPAGGDNEQFF
TGTGCCAGCATCCCAGCGGGAGGGGACAATGAGCAGTTCTTC
>TRBV4-3|NA|TRBJ2-2|16|few
CASSQEAGVSTGELFF
TGCGCCAGCAGCCAAGAGGCAGGGGTGTCCACCGGGGAGCTGTTTTTT
>TRBV9|NA|TRBJ2-3|16|few
CASSAPGLDFTDTQYF
TGTGCCAGCAGCGCTCCCGGGTTAGACTTCACAGATACGCAGTATTTT
>TRBV2|NA|TRBJ2-6|14|few
CASSVESGANVLTF
TGTGCCAGCAGTGTAGAATCTGGGGCCAACGTCCTGACTTTC
>TRBV27|TRBD1|TRBJ1-2|14|NA
CASSFAQGAGGYTF
TGTGCCAGCAGTTTCGCCCAGGGGGCAGGGGGCTACACCTTC
>TRBV9|NA|TRBJ1-3|18|NA
CASSVDPRAAGSGNTIYF
TGTGCCAGCAGCGTAGACCCCCGGGCGGCAGGCTCTGGAAACACCATATATTTT
>TRBV11-2|NA|TRBJ1-1|15|NA
CASSSRGGFGTEAFF
TGTGCCAGCAGCTCTAGGGGCGGTTTTGGCACTGAAGCTTTCTTT